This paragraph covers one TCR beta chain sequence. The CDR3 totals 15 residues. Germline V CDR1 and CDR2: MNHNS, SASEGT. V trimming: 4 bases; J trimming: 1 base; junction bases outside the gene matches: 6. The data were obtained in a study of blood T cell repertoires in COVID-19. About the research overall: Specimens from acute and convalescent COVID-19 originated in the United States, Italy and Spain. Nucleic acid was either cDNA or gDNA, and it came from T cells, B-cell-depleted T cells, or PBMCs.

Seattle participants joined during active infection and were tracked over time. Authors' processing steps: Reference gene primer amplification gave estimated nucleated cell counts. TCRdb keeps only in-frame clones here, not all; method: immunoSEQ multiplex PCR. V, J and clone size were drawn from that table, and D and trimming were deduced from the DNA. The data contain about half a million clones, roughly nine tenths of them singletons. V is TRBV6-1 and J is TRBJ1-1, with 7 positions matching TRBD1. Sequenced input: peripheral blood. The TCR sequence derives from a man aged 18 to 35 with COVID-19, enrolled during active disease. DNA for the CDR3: TGTGCCAGCAGTGCCCGGGACAGCTCGAACACTGAAGCTTTCTTT. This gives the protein CASSARDSSNTEAFF.